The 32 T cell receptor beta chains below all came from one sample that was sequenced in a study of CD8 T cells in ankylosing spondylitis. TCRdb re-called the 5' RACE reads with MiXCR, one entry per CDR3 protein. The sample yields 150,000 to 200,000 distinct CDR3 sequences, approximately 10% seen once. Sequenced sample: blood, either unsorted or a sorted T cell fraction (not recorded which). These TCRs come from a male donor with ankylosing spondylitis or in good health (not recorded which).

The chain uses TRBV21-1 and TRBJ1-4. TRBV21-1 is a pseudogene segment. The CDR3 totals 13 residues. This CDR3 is CASTNSPHEKLFF. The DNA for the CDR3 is TGTGCCAGCACCAATTCCCCTCATGAAAAACTGTTTTTT.

CDR3 nucleotides: TGTGCCAGCAGCCGCTTGCATCAAGAGACCCAGTACTTC. It specifies CASSRLHQETQYF. This chain connects TRBV7-9 to TRBJ2-5, with D hard to call. The germline V gene encodes CDR1 SEHNR and CDR2 FQNEAQ (reference sequence). The V and J ends lost 5 bases and 2 bases respectively, with 9 bases between them. The CDR3 consists of 13 residues.

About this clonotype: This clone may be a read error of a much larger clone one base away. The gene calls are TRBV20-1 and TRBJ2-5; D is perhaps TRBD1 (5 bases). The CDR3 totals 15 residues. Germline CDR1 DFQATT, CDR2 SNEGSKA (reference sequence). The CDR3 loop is CSAGDRQPSGETQYF. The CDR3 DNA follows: TGCAGTGCTGGAGATAGACAGCCCTCCGGGGAGACCCAGTACTTC.

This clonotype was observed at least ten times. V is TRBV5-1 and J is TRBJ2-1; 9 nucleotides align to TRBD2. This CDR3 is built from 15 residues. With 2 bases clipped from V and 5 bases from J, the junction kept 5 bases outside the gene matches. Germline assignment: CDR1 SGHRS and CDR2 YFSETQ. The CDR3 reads CASSFASGTNNEQFF. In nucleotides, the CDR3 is TGCGCCAGCAGCTTTGCTAGCGGGACTAACAATGAGCAGTTCTTC.

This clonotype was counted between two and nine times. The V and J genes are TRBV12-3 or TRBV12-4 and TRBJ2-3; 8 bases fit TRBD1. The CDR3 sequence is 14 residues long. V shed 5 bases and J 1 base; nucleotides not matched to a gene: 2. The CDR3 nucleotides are TGTGCCAGCAGTCCACAGGGGGGCACAGATACGCAGTATTTT. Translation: CASSPQGGTDTQYF.

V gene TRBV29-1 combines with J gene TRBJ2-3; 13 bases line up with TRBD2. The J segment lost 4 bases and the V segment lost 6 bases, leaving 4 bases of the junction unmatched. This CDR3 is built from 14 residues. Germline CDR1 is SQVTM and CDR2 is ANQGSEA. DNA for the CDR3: TGCAGCGTGGGACTAGCGGGATATCCAGATACGCAGTATTTT. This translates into CSVGLAGYPDTQYF.

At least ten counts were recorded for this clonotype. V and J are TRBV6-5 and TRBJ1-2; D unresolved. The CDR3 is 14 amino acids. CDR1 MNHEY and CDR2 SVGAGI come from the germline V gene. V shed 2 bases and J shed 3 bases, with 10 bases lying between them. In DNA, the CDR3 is TGTGCCAGCAGTTACGTCCGGGTTGACTATGGCTACACCTTC. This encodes CASSYVRVDYGYTF.

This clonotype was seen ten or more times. The CDR3 bases are TGTGCCAGCAGCTCTACCGGGACAGGGGTCGGCACAGATACGCAGTATTTT. Translated: CASSSTGTGVGTDTQYF. The rearrangement links TRBV9 to TRBJ2-3; TRBD1 matches 10 bases. J lost 1 base, V lost 4 bases, and 9 bases had no gene match. The CDR3 runs 17 residues. Germline loops: CDR1 SGDLS, CDR2 YYNGEE.

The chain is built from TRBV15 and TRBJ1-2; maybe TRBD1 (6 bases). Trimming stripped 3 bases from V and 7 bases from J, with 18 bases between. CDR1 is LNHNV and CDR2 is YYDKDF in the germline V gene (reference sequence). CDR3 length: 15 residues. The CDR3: CATSSWTEVAGGYTF. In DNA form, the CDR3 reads TGTGCCACCAGCAGCTGGACAGAAGTTGCCGGTGGCTACACCTTC.

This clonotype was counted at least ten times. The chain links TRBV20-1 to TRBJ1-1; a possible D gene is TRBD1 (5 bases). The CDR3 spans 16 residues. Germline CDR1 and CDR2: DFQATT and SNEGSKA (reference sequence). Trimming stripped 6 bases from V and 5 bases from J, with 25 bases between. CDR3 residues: CSAQNFLSGGLTEAFF. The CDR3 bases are TGCAGTGCCCAGAACTTCTTATCTGGGGGGTTAACTGAAGCTTTCTTT.

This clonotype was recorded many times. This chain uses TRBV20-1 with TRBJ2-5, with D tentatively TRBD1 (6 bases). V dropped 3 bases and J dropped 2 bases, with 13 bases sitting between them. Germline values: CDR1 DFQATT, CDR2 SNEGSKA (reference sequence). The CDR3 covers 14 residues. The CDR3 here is CSARELRGQETQYF. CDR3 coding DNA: TGCAGTGCTAGGGAGTTAAGGGGGCAAGAGACCCAGTACTTC.

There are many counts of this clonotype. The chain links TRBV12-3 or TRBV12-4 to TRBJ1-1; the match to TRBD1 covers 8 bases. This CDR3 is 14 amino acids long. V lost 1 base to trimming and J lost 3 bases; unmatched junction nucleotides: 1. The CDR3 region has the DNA TGTGCCAGCAGTTTAGGACAGGGGCACACTGAAGCTTTCTTT. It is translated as CASSLGQGHTEAFF.

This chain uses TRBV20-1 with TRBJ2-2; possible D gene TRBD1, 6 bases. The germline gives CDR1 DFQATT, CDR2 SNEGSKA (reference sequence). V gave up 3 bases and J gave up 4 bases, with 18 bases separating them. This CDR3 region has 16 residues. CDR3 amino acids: CSASVVGTPRTGELFF. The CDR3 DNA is TGCAGTGCTAGTGTTGTTGGGACACCCCGCACCGGGGAGCTGTTTTTT.

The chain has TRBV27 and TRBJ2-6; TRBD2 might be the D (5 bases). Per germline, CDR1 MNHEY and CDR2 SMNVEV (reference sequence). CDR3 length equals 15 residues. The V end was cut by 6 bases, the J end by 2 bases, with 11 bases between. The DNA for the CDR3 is TGTGCCAGCAGCCGAAGACTAACTGGGGCCAACGTCCTGACTTTC. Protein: CASSRRLTGANVLTF.

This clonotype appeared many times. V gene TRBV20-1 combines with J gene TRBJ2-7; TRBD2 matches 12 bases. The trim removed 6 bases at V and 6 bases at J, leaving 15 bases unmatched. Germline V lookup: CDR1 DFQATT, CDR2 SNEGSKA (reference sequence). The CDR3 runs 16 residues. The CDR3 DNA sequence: TGCAGTGCCCTTCTCCGGGCTAGCGGGAGGGCATCCGAGCAGTACTTC. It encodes CSALLRASGRASEQYF.

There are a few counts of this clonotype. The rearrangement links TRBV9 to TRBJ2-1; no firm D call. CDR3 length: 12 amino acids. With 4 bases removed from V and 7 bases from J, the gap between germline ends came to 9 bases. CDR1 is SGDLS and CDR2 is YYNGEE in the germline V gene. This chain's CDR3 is CASSSVPNEQFF. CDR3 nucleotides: TGTGCCAGCAGCTCGGTCCCGAATGAGCAGTTCTTC.

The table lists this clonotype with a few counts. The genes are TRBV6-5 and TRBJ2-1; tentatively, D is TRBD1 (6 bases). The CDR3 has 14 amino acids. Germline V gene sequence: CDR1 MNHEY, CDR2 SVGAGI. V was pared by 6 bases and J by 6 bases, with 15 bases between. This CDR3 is CASRQGSEGNEQFF. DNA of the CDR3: TGTGCCAGCAGACAGGGCTCAGAGGGCAATGAGCAGTTCTTC.

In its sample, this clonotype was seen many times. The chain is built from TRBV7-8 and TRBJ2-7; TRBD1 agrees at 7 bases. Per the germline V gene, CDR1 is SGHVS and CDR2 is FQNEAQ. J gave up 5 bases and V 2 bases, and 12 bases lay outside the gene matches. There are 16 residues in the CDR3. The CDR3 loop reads CASSLSPTGNTHEQYF. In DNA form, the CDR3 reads TGTGCCAGCAGCTTATCCCCGACAGGGAATACCCACGAGCAGTACTTC.

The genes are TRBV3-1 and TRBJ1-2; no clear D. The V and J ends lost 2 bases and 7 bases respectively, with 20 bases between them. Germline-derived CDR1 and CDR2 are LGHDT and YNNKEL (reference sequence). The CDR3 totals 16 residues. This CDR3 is CASSQPVMWGYGGYTF. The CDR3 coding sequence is TGTGCCAGCAGCCAACCTGTGATGTGGGGTTACGGTGGCTACACCTTC.

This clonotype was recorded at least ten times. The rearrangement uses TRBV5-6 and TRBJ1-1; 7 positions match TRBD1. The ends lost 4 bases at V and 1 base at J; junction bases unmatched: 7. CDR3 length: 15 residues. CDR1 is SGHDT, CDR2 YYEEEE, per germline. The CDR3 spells CASSPPGTANTEAFF. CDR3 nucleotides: TGTGCCAGCAGCCCCCCCGGGACAGCGAACACTGAAGCTTTCTTT.

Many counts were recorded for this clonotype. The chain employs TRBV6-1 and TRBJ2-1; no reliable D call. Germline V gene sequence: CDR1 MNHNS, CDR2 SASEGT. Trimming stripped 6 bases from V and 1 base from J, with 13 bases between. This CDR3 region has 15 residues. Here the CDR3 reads CASSEHGTSYNEQFF. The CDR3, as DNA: TGTGCCAGCAGCGAACACGGAACTTCCTACAATGAGCAGTTCTTC.

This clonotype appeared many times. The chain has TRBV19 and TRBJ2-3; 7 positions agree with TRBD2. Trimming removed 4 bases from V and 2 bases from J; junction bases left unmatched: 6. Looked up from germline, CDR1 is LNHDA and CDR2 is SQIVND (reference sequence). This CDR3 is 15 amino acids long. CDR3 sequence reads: CASSTGAGPTDTQYF. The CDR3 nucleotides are TGTGCCAGTAGTACAGGAGCGGGGCCCACAGATACGCAGTATTTT.

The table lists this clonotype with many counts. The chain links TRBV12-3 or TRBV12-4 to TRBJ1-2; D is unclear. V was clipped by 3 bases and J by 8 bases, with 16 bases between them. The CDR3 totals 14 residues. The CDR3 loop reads CASSLPGPLKGYTF. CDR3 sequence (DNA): TGTGCCAGCAGTTTGCCGGGTCCTCTGAAGGGCTACACCTTC.

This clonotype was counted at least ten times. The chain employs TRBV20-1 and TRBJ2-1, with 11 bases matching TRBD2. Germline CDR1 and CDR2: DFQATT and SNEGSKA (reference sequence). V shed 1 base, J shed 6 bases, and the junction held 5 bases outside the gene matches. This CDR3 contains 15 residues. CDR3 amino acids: CSARGRLAGINEQFF. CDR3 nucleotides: TGCAGTGCTAGAGGACGACTAGCGGGAATCAATGAGCAGTTCTTC.

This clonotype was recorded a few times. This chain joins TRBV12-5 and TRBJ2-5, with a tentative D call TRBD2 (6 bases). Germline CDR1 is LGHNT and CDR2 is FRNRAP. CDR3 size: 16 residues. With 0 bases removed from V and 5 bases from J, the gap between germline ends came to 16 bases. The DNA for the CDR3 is TGTGCTAGTGGTTTGGTAAAAGCGCCGGAGGGGGAGACCCAGTACTTC. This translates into CASGLVKAPEGETQYF.

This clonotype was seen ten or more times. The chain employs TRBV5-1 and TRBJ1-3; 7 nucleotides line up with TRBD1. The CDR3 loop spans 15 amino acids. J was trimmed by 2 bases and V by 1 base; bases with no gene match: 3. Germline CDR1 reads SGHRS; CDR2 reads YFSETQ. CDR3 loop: CASSLPTGAGNTIYF. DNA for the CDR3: TGCGCCAGCAGCTTGCCAACAGGGGCTGGAAACACCATATATTTT.

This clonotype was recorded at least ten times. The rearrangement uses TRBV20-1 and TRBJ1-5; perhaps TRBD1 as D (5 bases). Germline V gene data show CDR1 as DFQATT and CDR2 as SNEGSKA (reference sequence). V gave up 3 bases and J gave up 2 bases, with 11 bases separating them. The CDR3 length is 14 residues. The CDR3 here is CSARVGGGNQPQHF. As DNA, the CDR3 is TGCAGTGCTAGGGTCGGGGGAGGCAATCAGCCCCAGCATTTT.

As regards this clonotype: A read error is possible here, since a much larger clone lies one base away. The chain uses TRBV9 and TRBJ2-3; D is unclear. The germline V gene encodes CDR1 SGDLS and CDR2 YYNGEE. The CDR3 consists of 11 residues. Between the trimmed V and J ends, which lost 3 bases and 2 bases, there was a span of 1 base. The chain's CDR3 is CASSATDTQYF. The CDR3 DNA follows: TGTGCCAGCAGCGCCACAGATACGCAGTATTTT.

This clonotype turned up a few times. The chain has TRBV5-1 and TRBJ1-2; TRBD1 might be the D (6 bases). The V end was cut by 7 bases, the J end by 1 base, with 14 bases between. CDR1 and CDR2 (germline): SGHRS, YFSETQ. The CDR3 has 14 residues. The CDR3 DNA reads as TGCGCCAGCGGAGAGGGGGGGCTTAACTATGGCTACACCTTC. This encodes CASGEGGLNYGYTF.

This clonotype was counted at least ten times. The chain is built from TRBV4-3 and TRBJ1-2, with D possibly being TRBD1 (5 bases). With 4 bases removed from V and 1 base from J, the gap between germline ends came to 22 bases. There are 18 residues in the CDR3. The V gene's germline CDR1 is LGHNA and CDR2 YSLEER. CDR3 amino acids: CASSRVGGGPRGNYGYTF. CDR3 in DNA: TGCGCCAGCAGCCGCGTTGGGGGTGGCCCGAGGGGTAACTATGGCTACACCTTC.

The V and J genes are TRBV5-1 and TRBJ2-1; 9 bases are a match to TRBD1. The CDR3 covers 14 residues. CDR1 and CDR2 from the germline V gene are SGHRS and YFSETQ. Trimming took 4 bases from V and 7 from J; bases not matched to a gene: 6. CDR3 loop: CASSLPGQGNEQFF. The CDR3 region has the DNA TGCGCCAGCAGCCTTCCGGGACAGGGAAATGAGCAGTTCTTC.

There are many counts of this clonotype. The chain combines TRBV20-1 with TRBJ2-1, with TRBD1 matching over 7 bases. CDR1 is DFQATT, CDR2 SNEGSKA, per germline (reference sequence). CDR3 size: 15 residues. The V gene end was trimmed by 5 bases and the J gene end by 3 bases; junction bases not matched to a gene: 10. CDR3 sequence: CSAEEFRGSYNEQFF. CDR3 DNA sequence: TGCAGTGCTGAGGAATTCAGGGGGAGCTACAATGAGCAGTTCTTC.